The sequence of this T cell receptor (beta chain) was determined in a study of identical twins. Findings of the study overall: It was possible that invariant MAIT and iNKT cells partly confounded the zero-insertion analyses. The study based its conclusions on cross-sectional statistical analysis and did not follow the same donors. Surplus twin overlap in beta out-of-frame sequences was less pronounced.

The CDR3 length is 14 residues. Germline V gives CDR1 SGHNT, CDR2 YENEEA. V lost 3 bases and J lost 5, with 10 bases in between. This clonotype showed up just a few times. What it binds is unknown. It was template switching that added a universal primer site, and there were unique molecular identifiers on the cDNA. TCRdb reanalysed the 5' RACE reads using MiXCR and keeps one entry per CDR3 protein. The sample has about 890,000 distinct CDR3 sequences; 9% to 15% are singletons. A further study also used this sample, focusing on yellow fever vaccine responses in identical twins.

This rearrangement joins TRBV11-3 to TRBJ2-2; a weak D match, TRBD2 (7 bases). The sequenced material came from PBMCs. The origin of this receptor is a woman aged 18-29 years in good health. In DNA form, the CDR3 reads TGTGCCAGCAGCTTCGGGGGGCTGACCGGGGAGCTGTTTTTT. Translation gives CASSFGGLTGELFF. Supplemented by reference TRBV11-3 and TRBJ2-2, the full variable domain reads EAGVVQSPRYKIIEKKQPVAFWCNPISGHNTLYWYLQNLGQGPELLIRYENEEAVDDSQLPKDRFSAERLKGVDSTLKIQPAELGDSAVYLCASSFGGLTGELFFGEGSRLTVL.